The clone carrying this T cell receptor beta chain has just a few counts. The record originates from a study of naive and memory T cell subsets. Two oligonucleotides, mixed equimolar, formed the beta constant-region primer covering TRBC1 and TRBC2. Ligated cDNA was amplified by four rounds of PCR with nested alpha and beta constant-region primers and SP2. Each CDR3 protein is one row after TCRdb ran MiXCR on the UMI-ligation and nested PCR reads. The data hold around 130,000 distinct CDR3 sequences, with 36% observed a single time. The CDR3 is 15 residues long. Germline lookup yields CDR1 DFQATT and CDR2 SNEGSKA (reference sequence). V dropped 0 bases and J dropped 3 bases, with 15 bases sitting between them. Four subsets defined by CD45RA and CD27 were sorted after CD3, CD4, CD8 and live/dead staining.

Sequences were obtained from central memory CD4+ T cells from blood. This sequence originates from a human donor in good health. The J gene is TRBJ2-7, the V gene TRBV20-1; D is unresolved. CDR3 region: CSARDPRGASYEQYF. CDR3 sequence (DNA): TGCAGTGCTAGAGATCCCCGCGGAGCTAGCTACGAGCAGTACTTC.